This T cell receptor beta chain was observed in a study of T cell responses to AZD1222 COVID-19 vaccine. Turning to the study itself: Whether given at about 4 or about 12 weeks, second doses were pooled. Study-wide results and limits: Breadth and depth of Spike-specific TCRs rose after two AZD1222 doses.

As for this clone: Its antigen is unidentified.

Libraries were prepared by immunoSEQ multiplex PCR; TCRdb keeps only in-frame clonotypes and omits some of them. The table records around 120,000 clones, around nine tenths of them present only once. Germline lookup yields CDR1 LGHNA and CDR2 YNFKEQ. V was shortened by 0 bases and J by 6 bases, with 5 bases between the two germline ends. The CDR3 extends over 12 amino acids. Sample: peripheral blood, taken on day 0 of AZD1222 vaccination. The source of this sequence is an adult in good health. The genes are TRBV4-2 and TRBJ2-5; D gene ambiguous. CDR3 protein: CASSQDYQTQYF. CDR3 nucleotides: TGTGCCAGCAGCCAAGATTACCAGACCCAGTACTTC.